The T cell receptor beta chain described here comes from a study of cytomegalovirus exposure and HLA in healthy donors (dated by TCRdb to about 2017). Turning to the overall study: According to a later analysis, the 120 validation repertoires were produced on the same platform as the approximately 600 repertoires of the first cohort. The aim of the study was to test whether cataloging public T cell receptors could identify signatures of past pathogen exposure. Along with the approximately 600-subject first cohort, a separate validation cohort of over a hundred different subjects was used. To predict cytomegalovirus infection status, the study combined high-throughput TCR immunosequencing, statistical association of individual TCRs with disease status, and machine learning. What the research found in general, with its limitations: Of the cluster scores, approximately 95% were above 0 in a later analysis, which found that TCRs clustered in the first cohort also tended to co-occur in the roughly 130 validation repertoires. The authors suggested that the approach could potentially be generalized to other disease states and immunological phenotypes. Most TCR sequences were seen in very few donors, while some public TCRs were found in many individuals. In vitro tests confirmed that a few of the cytomegalovirus-associated TCR beta chains recognize cytomegalovirus antigens. The study gave a list of roughly 150 TCR beta chains associated with cytomegalovirus. The validation cohort had no HLA typing available for a later analysis, so co-occurrence within that cohort was assessed over all 120 or so repertoires. In both the original and validation cohorts, the classifier was reported to diagnose cytomegalovirus status with high specificity and sensitivity.

In the germline V gene, CDR1 corresponds to LGHNA and CDR2 to YNFKEQ. Germline trimming: 0 bases from V, 2 bases from J; junction bases outside gene matches: 2. From the cysteine up to the phenylalanine, the CDR3 has a length of 16 residues. Just the 48-base CDR3 DNA is kept, in frame starting at base 1. The donors were included in the validation cohort of over a hundred subjects, a group kept apart from the roughly 610-subject first cohort. Worth noting for this clone: This clone's antigen is unknown. Per-base qualities were not stored, and no clone one base away is much larger. Other DNA sequences within the sample encode an identical CDR3.

Receptors were amplified or captured by the immunoSEQ multiplex PCR assay. From the authors' description of their analysis: To diagnose cytomegalovirus status from the catalog of TCR beta chain sequences, a statistical classification framework was built. This immuneACCESS table, as held by TCRdb, lists in-frame sequences with V and J called but not all clones. Of the missing ones, under half trace to an unresolved V gene in checked studies; the others have no known cause. V, J and clone size are those of that table, while D and trimming were read from the DNA. This sample comprises some 49,000 clones, approximately 90% of them detected only once. The top ten constitute around 1.4% of the sample.

The rearrangement combines TRBV4-2 with TRBJ2-2; 8 of the junction bases match TRBD2. Material for sequencing was PBMCs. This TCR was sampled from a man between 18 and 29 years old in good health and CMV-seronegative. The CDR3 is CASSQDSGINTGELFF. The sequence in DNA is TGTGCCAGCAGCCAAGATAGCGGGATTAACACCGGGGAGCTGTTTTTT.